The 26 T cell receptor beta chains presented below share a single source sample, sequenced in a study of tumor-infiltrating lymphocytes in oesophageal squamous cell carcinoma. A single record per CDR3 protein comes from TCRdb applying MiXCR to the PCR reads. The sample records 15,000 to 20,000 distinct CDR3 sequences, approximately 46% being singletons. The material sequenced was normal esophageal tissue next to the tumor. The receptors were gathered from a female donor with esophageal squamous cell carcinoma.

The V and J genes are TRBV6-6 and TRBJ2-1; D might be TRBD1 (6 bases). The J call may not be correct, given that the DNA end is closer to TRBJ2-7. Germline lookup yields CDR1 MNHNY and CDR2 SVGAGI (reference sequence). This CDR3 is 15 amino acids long. CDR3 DNA: TGTGCCAGCAGTCATCGCTATCCACAGGGCTACGAGCAGTACTTC. Translating it yields CASSHRYPQGYEQYF.

The rearrangement links TRBV3-1 to TRBJ1-2, with D uncertain. Trimming took off 0 bases at V and 8 bases at J, with 16 bases between the two ends. From germline, CDR1 is LGHDT and CDR2 YNNKEL (reference sequence). The CDR3 totals 15 residues. The CDR3 region is CASSQDVVDIGGYTF. The DNA of the CDR3 is TGTGCCAGCAGCCAAGATGTTGTCGATATAGGGGGCTACACCTTC.

As concerns this clonotype: This CDR3 fails to terminate in the conserved phenylalanine or tryptophan, so it likely reflects a read error. Because the CDR3's place on the DNA is in doubt, the DNA is left out and the CDR3 is given as listed by TCRdb. The chain has TRBV10-3 and TRBJ2-6; no DNA check was done on the table's D call, TRBD1. The CDR3 sequence runs 8 residues, both termini included. The germline CDR1 and CDR2 sequences are ENHRY and SYGVKD. The CDR3 here is CAISESQG.

The chain links TRBV7-9 to TRBJ1-4, with TRBD1 matching over 8 bases. Germline-derived CDR1 and CDR2 are SEHNR and FQNEAQ (reference sequence). V was pared by 5 bases and J by 8 bases, with 7 bases of the junction left unmatched. This CDR3 has 14 amino acids. The CDR3 is CASSQDRGEEKLFF. CDR3 in DNA: TGTGCCAGCAGCCAAGACAGGGGTGAGGAAAAACTGTTTTTT. Supplemented by reference TRBV7-9 and TRBJ1-4, the full variable domain reads DTGVSQNPRHKITKRGQNVTFRCDPISEHNRLYWYRQTLGQGPEFLTYFQNEAQLEKSRLLSDRFSAERPKGSFSTLEIQRTEQGDSAMYLCASSQDRGEEKLFFGSGTQLSVL.

This clonotype was seen many times. The chain carries TRBV11-2 and TRBJ2-7, with D tentatively TRBD2 (5 bases). The CDR3 length is 13 residues. Germline values: CDR1 SGHAT, CDR2 FQNNGV. The V gene lost 5 bases and the J gene lost 3 bases, with 11 bases spanning the gap. The CDR3 DNA follows: TGTGCCAGCAGCCGTGACTACCGCTACGAGCAGTACTTC. Translated: CASSRDYRYEQYF.

To note about this clonotype: One junction end disagrees with the germline gene, perhaps due to a read error. V usage is TRBV10-3 and J usage is TRBJ2-1; 8 bases match TRBD2. CDR1 is ENHRY, CDR2 SYGVKD, per germline. There are 18 residues in the CDR3. The CDR3 loop is CATSWRMSSGTSYNEQFF. For the CDR3, the DNA is TGTGCCACCAGTTGGCGTATGAGTAGCGGGACGTCCTACAATGAGCAGTTCTTC.

The chain joins TRBV25-1 to TRBJ2-6; the D is unclear. V dropped 6 bases and J dropped 3 bases, with 15 bases sitting between them. Germline V gives CDR1 MGHDK, CDR2 SYGVNS. The CDR3 extends over 16 amino acids. The CDR3 here is CASRPPSADGANVLTF. The CDR3 nucleotides are TGTGCCAGCAGACCCCCCAGTGCGGATGGGGCCAACGTCCTGACTTTC.

This clonotype was seen at least ten times. This chain joins TRBV7-2 and TRBJ2-1, with 8 bases aligning to TRBD2. Germline V gene sequence: CDR1 SGHTA, CDR2 FQGNSA. Trimming cost V 5 bases and J 6 bases; bases outside gene matches: 6. CDR3 size: 14 residues. The CDR3 here is CASSLQAGANEQFF. Written as DNA, the CDR3 is TGTGCCAGCAGCCTCCAAGCGGGGGCCAATGAGCAGTTCTTC.

This clonotype was recorded at least ten times. V usage is TRBV10-3 and J usage is TRBJ1-2; D is uncertain. The CDR3 length is 15 residues. CDR1 and CDR2 (germline): ENHRY, SYGVKD. Trimming shortened V by 2 bases and J by 3 bases, and 13 bases separated the two germline ends. The DNA of the CDR3 is TGTGCCATCAGTGAGACCCAAAGAACCTACTATGGCTACACCTTC. As protein: CAISETQRTYYGYTF.

This chain connects TRBV6-1 to TRBJ1-1; D unresolved. The assigned J gene may be wrong: the sequence end matches TRBJ2-1 better. This CDR3 spans 13 amino acids. The germline V gene has CDR1 MNHNS and CDR2 SASEGT. The CDR3 DNA reads TGTGCCAGCACGTCGTTGGAATCCTACGAGCAGTTCTTC. Encoded protein: CASTSLESYEQFF.

This clonotype has at least ten counts. The chain's CDR3 is CASSPTGPPGEKLFF. The CDR3 region has the DNA TGTGCCAGCAGCCCTACCGGGCCCCCGGGGGAAAAACTGTTTTTT. The V gene is TRBV7-3, the J gene TRBJ1-4; no clear D gene. V gave up 5 bases and J gave up 8 bases, with 18 bases separating them. The CDR3 has 15 residues. Per germline, CDR1 SGHTA and CDR2 FQGTGA.

The chain combines TRBV7-2 with TRBJ2-7; the D gene is possibly TRBD2 (5 bases). CDR3 length: 13 amino acids. Trimming removed 5 bases at V and 7 bases at J, with 15 bases between. The germline gives CDR1 SGHTA, CDR2 FQGNSA. The CDR3 spells CASSRNQRDEQYF. The DNA for the CDR3 is TGTGCCAGCAGCCGTAATCAGAGGGATGAGCAGTACTTC.

The CDR3 sequence: CASSLRSQGLNYGYTF. CDR3 nucleotides: TGTGCCAGCAGCTTAAGGTCTCAGGGACTAAACTATGGCTACACCTTC. The chain uses TRBV7-4 and TRBJ2-1; D may be TRBD1 (5 bases). The better agreement between TRBJ1-2 and the DNA end casts doubt on the J call. CDR3 size: 16 residues. Germline V gene lookup returns CDR1 SGHVT and CDR2 SQSDAQ.

This clonotype was counted a few times. V is TRBV7-6 and J is TRBJ2-5; D unresolved. There are 14 residues in the CDR3. V dropped 2 bases and J dropped 5 bases, with 12 bases sitting between them. From germline, CDR1 is SGHVS and CDR2 FNYEAQ. The CDR3 sequence: CASSLSTAGETQYF. The CDR3 DNA reads as TGTGCCAGCAGCTTATCCACCGCCGGTGAGACCCAGTACTTC.

The rearrangement joins TRBV5-1 to TRBJ1-3; no reliable D call. This CDR3 has 16 amino acids. Germline V gene data show CDR1 as SGHRS and CDR2 as YFSETQ. With 1 base removed from V and 1 base from J, the gap between germline ends came to 12 bases. The chain's CDR3 is CASSLSGIKSGNTIYF. The DNA of the CDR3 is TGCGCCAGCAGCTTGTCCGGGATAAAATCTGGAAACACCATATATTTT.

The chain recombines TRBV7-2 with TRBJ2-1; D remains ambiguous. The J call could be wrong; TRBJ2-4 is a better fit for the DNA end. CDR3 length: 16 amino acids. Germline V lookup: CDR1 SGHTA, CDR2 FQGNSA. The CDR3 loop reads CASSPPANLAKNIQYF. Written as DNA, the CDR3 is TGTGCCAGCAGCCCGCCCGCAAATCTCGCCAAAAACATTCAGTACTTC.

This clonotype was seen at least ten times. An end of the junction does not agree with germline; a read error may underlie this. The chain links TRBV5-1 to TRBJ1-5; 9 nucleotides align to TRBD1. The germline V gene has CDR1 SGHRS and CDR2 YFSETQ. The CDR3 extends over 14 amino acids. CDR3 region: CASSLDRGNQPQHF. CDR3 DNA: TGCGCCAGCAGTTTGGACAGGGGAAATCAGCCCCAGCATTTT.

The rearrangement uses TRBV6-6 and TRBJ2-3; TRBD1 might be the D (6 bases). V dropped 5 bases and J dropped 1 base, with 16 bases sitting between them. The CDR3 extends over 16 amino acids. CDR1 and CDR2 from the germline V gene are MNHNY and SVGAGI (reference sequence). The CDR3 protein is CASSKSWRTGTDTQYF. CDR3 in DNA: TGTGCCAGCAGTAAAAGCTGGCGGACAGGCACAGATACGCAGTATTTT.

The V call is TRBV30, the J call TRBJ2-4, with D perhaps given as TRBD1 or TRBD2 (5 bases each). The germline CDR1 and CDR2 sequences are GTSNPN and SVGIG (reference sequence). Trimming left V 5 bases short and J 1 base short, with 12 bases between. This CDR3 comprises 14 residues. The CDR3 protein is CAWESEGAKNIQYF. CDR3 DNA sequence: TGTGCCTGGGAGTCAGAGGGGGCCAAAAACATTCAGTACTTC.

V usage is TRBV4-1 and J usage is TRBJ2-4; the match to TRBD2 covers 9 bases. Near its end, the DNA agrees better with TRBJ2-7, so the J call may be wrong. CDR1 and CDR2 from the germline V gene are MGHRA and YSYEKL. This CDR3 is 17 amino acids long. CDR3 sequence: CASSQDQRLAVSYEQYF. Here the CDR3 DNA reads TGCGCCAGCAGCCAAGATCAGAGACTAGCGGTCTCCTACGAGCAGTACTTC.

V usage is TRBV11-3 and J usage is TRBJ2-1; TRBD1 aligns across 7 bases. CDR3 length: 12 amino acids. With 5 bases clipped from V and 8 bases from J, the junction kept 3 bases outside the gene matches. Per germline, CDR1 SGHNT and CDR2 YENEEA. The CDR3 protein is CASSLQGDEQFF. CDR3 in DNA: TGTGCCAGCAGCCTCCAGGGGGATGAGCAGTTCTTC.

V gene TRBV7-8 combines with J gene TRBJ2-5; perhaps D is TRBD1 or TRBD2 (6 bases each). With the DNA end fitting TRBJ2-1 better, the J assignment may be wrong. The CDR3 spans 16 residues. Germline CDR1 is SGHVS and CDR2 is FQNEAQ. CDR3 nucleotide sequence: TGTGCCAGCAGCCATCCGGGTGGAGGGGGAGACAATGAGCAGTTCTTC. It codes for CASSHPGGGGDNEQFF.

J is TRBJ2-1 and V is TRBV6-1, with D unresolved. The V and J ends lost 6 bases and 0 bases respectively, with 15 bases between them. The CDR3 sequence is 16 residues long. The V gene's germline CDR1 is MNHNS and CDR2 SASEGT. CDR3 in amino acids: CASSSARASSYNEQFF. The CDR3 coding sequence is TGTGCCAGCAGCTCGGCTCGCGCCAGCTCCTACAATGAGCAGTTCTTC.

This clonotype is judged medium-sized (0.01 to 0.1%). V is TRBV12-3 or TRBV12-4 and J is TRBJ1-3; 8 bases align to TRBD1. This CDR3 has 15 amino acids. The ends lost 5 bases at V and 4 bases at J; junction bases unmatched: 7. CDR3 region: CASSTSGGEGNTIYF. Written as DNA, the CDR3 is TGTGCCAGCAGTACCTCAGGGGGCGAGGGAAACACCATATATTTT.

In this sample, this clonotype turned up many times. The chain employs TRBV27 and TRBJ2-3, with TRBD2 matching 7 bases. This CDR3 contains 15 residues. CDR1 is MNHEY, CDR2 SMNVEV, per germline (reference sequence). V was clipped by 2 bases and J by 4 bases; unmatched bases: 6. The DNA for the CDR3 is TGTGCCAGCAGTTTAGGCGGGAGCGGGGCAGATACGCAGTATTTT. Amino acid sequence: CASSLGGSGADTQYF.

This clonotype was seen only a few times. This chain joins TRBV7-3 and TRBJ2-2, with 8 bases fitting TRBD1. The junction had 1 base not matched to a gene; V was cut back by 4 bases and J by 6 bases. Germline CDR1 reads SGHTA; CDR2 reads FQGTGA. The CDR3 loop spans 13 amino acids. CDR3 nucleotides: TGTGCCAGCAGCTCGACAGGGGCCGGGGAGCTGTTTTTT. This encodes CASSSTGAGELFF.